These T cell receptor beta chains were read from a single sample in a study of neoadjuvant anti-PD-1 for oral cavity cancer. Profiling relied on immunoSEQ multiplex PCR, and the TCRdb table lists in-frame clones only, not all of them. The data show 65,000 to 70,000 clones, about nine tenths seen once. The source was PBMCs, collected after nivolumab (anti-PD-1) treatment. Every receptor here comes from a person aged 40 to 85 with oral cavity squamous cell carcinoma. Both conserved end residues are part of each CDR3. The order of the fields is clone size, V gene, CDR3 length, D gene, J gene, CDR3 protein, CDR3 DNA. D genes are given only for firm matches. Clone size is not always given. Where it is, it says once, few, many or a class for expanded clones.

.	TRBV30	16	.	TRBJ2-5	CAWSLLRLAQQETQYF	TGTGCCTGGAGTTTGCTGCGGCTAGCGCAACAAGAGACCCAGTACTTC
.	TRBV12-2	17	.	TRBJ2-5	CASRSTQLAGVGETQYF	TGTGCAAGTCGCTCCACCCAACTAGCGGGAGTCGGAGAGACCCAGTACTTC
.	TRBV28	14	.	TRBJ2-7	CASSSYGSDYEQYF	TGTGCCAGCAGCTCCTACGGTAGCGACTACGAGCAGTACTTC
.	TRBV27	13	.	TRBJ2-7	CASGGPGATEQYF	TGTGCCAGCGGCGGGCCGGGGGCAACGGAGCAGTACTTC
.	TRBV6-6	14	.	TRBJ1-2	CASSRQGGMGGYTF	TGTGCCAGCAGTAGGCAGGGAGGTATGGGAGGCTACACCTTC
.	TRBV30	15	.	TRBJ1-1	CAWMRKGSLNTEAFF	TGTGCCTGGATGCGAAAGGGCAGTCTGAACACTGAAGCTTTCTTT
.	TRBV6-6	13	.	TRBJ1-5	CASSYSRSQPQHF	TGTGCCAGCAGTTACTCGAGGAGTCAGCCCCAGCATTTT
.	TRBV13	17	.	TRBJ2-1	CASSLASRGRSYNEQFF	TGTGCCAGCAGCCTAGCGTCCAGGGGACGTTCCTACAATGAGCAGTTCTTC
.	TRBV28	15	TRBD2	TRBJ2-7	CASSLGMGGHSEQYF	TGTGCCAGCAGTTTAGGGATGGGAGGGCACTCCGAGCAGTACTTC
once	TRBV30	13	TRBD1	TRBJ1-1	CAWMGQRNTEAFF	TGTGCCTGGATGGGACAGAGGAACACTGAAGCTTTCTTT
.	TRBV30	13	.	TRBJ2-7	CAWSVLRSYEQYF	TGTGCCTGGAGTGTACTCAGGTCCTACGAGCAGTACTTC
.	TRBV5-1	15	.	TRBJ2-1	CASSRQGGSYNEQFF	TGCGCCAGCAGCCGACAGGGAGGCTCCTACAATGAGCAGTTCTTC
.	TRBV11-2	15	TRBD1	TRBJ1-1	CASSFTGEGVTEAFF	TGTGCCAGCAGCTTTACAGGGGAAGGGGTAACTGAAGCTTTCTTT
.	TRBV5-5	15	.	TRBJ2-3	CASSSLRGRTDTQYF	TGTGCCAGCAGCTCCCTGCGGGGGCGCACAGATACGCAGTATTTT
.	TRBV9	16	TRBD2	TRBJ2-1	CASSPLVTSGSGEQFF	TGTGCCAGCAGCCCCCTGGTGACTAGCGGGAGCGGTGAGCAGTTCTTC
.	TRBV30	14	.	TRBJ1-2	CAWSAGLRGYGYTF	TGTGCCTGGAGTGCGGGGCTAAGGGGCTATGGCTACACCTTC
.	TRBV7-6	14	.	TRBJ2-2	CASSDSTGTGELFF	TGTGCCAGCAGCGACTCCACGGGCACCGGGGAGCTGTTTTTT
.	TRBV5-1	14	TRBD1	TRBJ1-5	CASSPWTGNQPQHF	TGCGCCAGCAGCCCTTGGACAGGGAATCAGCCCCAGCATTTT
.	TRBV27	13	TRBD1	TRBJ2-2	CACTRQGTGELFF	TGTGCCTGCACAAGACAGGGGACCGGGGAGCTGTTTTTT
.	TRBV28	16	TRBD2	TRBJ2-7	CASSSPGAGGSYEQYF	TGTGCCAGCAGTTCCCCCGGAGCGGGAGGGTCCTACGAGCAGTACTTC
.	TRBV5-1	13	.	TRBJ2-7	CASSHDRTYEQYF	TGCGCCAGCAGCCACGACAGGACCTACGAGCAGTACTTC
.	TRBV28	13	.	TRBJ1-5	CASSFGGVQPQHF	TGTGCCAGCAGTTTCGGGGGGGTTCAGCCCCAGCATTTT
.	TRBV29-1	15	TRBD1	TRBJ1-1	CSVEVSGTVNTEAFF	TGCAGCGTTGAAGTGTCCGGGACAGTGAACACTGAAGCTTTCTTT
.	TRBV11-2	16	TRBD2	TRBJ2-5	CASSLAASGRLETQYF	TGTGCCAGCAGCTTAGCGGCTAGCGGGAGGTTGGAGACCCAGTACTTC
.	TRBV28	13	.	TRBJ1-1	CASSAVGRTEAFF	TGTGCCAGCAGTGCGGTGGGGAGGACTGAAGCTTTCTTT
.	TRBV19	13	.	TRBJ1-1	CASSRREDTEAFF	TGTGCCAGTAGTCGCAGGGAAGACACTGAAGCTTTCTTT
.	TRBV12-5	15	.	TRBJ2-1	CASGFGSSSYNEQFF	TGTGCTAGTGGTTTTGGGTCGAGCTCCTACAATGAGCAGTTCTTC
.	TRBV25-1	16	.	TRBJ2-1	CASSRGVPNSGDEQFF	TGTGCCAGCAGTCGCGGAGTACCCAACTCGGGGGATGAGCAGTTCTTC
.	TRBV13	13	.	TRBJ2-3	CASSPQDTDTQYF	TGTGCCAGCAGCCCACAAGATACAGATACGCAGTATTTT
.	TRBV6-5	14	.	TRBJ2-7	CASSYGGSRYEQYF	TGTGCCAGCAGTTACGGCGGCTCGCGTTACGAGCAGTACTTC
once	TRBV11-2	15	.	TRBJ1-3	CASSLGAESGNTIYF	TGTGCCAGCAGCTTAGGCGCGGAATCCGGAAACACCATATATTTT
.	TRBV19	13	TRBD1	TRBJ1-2	CASSARDSYGYTF	TGTGCCAGTAGTGCCCGGGACAGCTATGGCTACACCTTC
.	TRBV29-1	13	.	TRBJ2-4	CSVGQRGGNIQYF	TGCAGCGTTGGACAGCGAGGTGGCAACATTCAGTACTTC
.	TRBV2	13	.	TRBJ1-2	CASSASGSYGYTF	TGTGCCAGCAGTGCGTCCGGGAGCTATGGCTACACCTTC
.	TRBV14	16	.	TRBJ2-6	CANDGGLNSGANVLTF	TGTGCCAACGACGGCGGATTAAACTCTGGGGCCAACGTCCTGACTTTC
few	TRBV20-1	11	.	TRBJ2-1	CSARTGSGQFF	TGCAGTGCCAGAACAGGGTCGGGGCAGTTCTTC
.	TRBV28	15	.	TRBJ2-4	CASSAAQVRRNIQYF	TGTGCCAGCAGTGCCGCGCAGGTCCGCAGAAACATTCAGTACTTC
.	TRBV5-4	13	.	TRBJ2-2	CASSLDYTGELFF	TGTGCCAGCAGCTTGGACTACACCGGGGAGCTGTTTTTT
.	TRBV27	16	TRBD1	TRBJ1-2	CASSIFPGQGFYGYTF	TGTGCCAGCAGTATATTCCCGGGACAGGGCTTCTATGGCTACACCTTC
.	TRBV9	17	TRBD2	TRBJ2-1	CASSVAWSGEMYNEQFF	TGTGCCAGCAGCGTAGCTTGGAGCGGGGAGATGTACAATGAGCAGTTCTTC
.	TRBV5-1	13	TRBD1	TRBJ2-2	CASRDSNTGELFF	TGCGCCAGCCGGGACAGCAACACCGGGGAGCTGTTTTTT
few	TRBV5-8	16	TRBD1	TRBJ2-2	CASSLATGGLIGELFF	TGTGCCAGCAGCTTGGCGACAGGGGGTCTCATCGGGGAGCTGTTTTTT
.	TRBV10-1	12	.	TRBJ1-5	CASSAGSQPQHF	TGCGCCAGCAGTGCCGGTTCACAGCCCCAGCATTTT
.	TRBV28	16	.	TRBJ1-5	CASSQMAAYSNQPQHF	TGTGCCAGCAGTCAAATGGCCGCGTATAGCAATCAGCCCCAGCATTTT
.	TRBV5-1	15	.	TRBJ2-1	CASSLVASRGNEQFF	TGCGCCAGCAGCTTGGTGGCTAGCAGAGGCAATGAGCAGTTCTTC
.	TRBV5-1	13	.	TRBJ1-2	CASSLAGFSGYTF	TGCGCCAGCAGCTTGGCAGGGTTCTCTGGCTACACCTTC
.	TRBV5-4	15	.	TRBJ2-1	CASNMIGRGPNEQFF	TGTGCCAGCAACATGATCGGACGCGGGCCCAATGAGCAGTTCTTC
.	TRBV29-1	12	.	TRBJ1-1	CSVEGVNTEAFF	TGCAGCGTTGAAGGGGTGAACACTGAAGCTTTCTTT
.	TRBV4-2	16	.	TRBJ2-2	CASSQDTLGNTGELFF	TGTGCCAGCAGCCAAGATACCTTGGGGAACACCGGGGAGCTGTTTTTT
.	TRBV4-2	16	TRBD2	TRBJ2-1	CASSRGTSGPYNEQFF	TGTGCCAGCAGCCGGGGGACTAGCGGTCCCTACAATGAGCAGTTCTTC
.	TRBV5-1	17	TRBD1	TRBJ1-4	CASSSWTGAAANEKLFF	TGCGCCAGCAGCTCCTGGACAGGGGCGGCGGCTAATGAAAAACTGTTTTTT
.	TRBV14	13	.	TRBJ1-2	CASSQGRDYGYTF	TGTGCCAGCAGCCAAGGCCGGGACTATGGCTACACCTTC
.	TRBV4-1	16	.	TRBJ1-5	CASSQISGLRDQPQHF	TGCGCCAGCAGCCAAATTTCGGGGCTAAGGGACCAGCCCCAGCATTTT
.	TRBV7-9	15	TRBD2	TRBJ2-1	CASSPGLAGGIEQFF	TGTGCCAGCAGCCCAGGACTAGCGGGGGGAATCGAGCAGTTCTTC
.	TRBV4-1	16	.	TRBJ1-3	CASSPRGGQGGNTIYF	TGCGCCAGCAGCCCTCGAGGGGGGCAGGGGGGAAACACCATATATTTT
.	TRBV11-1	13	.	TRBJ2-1	CASSRPTSVKQFF	TGTGCCAGCAGCCGTCCAACTTCTGTGAAGCAGTTCTTC
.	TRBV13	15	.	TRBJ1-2	CASSLEGGISSGYTF	TGTGCCAGCAGCTTAGAGGGCGGGATATCCTCTGGCTACACCTTC